These 4 T cell receptor beta chains originate from one sample sequenced in a study of T cell responses to AZD1222 COVID-19 vaccine. The data were produced by immunoSEQ multiplex PCR, yet TCRdb's version contains in-frame clones alone and is incomplete. The profile shows 150,000 or so clones, 85% to 90% of them singletons. The sequenced sample was peripheral blood, obtained on day 0 of MenACWY control vaccination. Receptors were obtained from an adult in good health.

With respect to this clone: This same CDR3 is encoded by further DNA sequences in the sample. The rearrangement joins TRBV7-2 to TRBJ1-4; maybe TRBD1 (5 bases). This CDR3 comprises 15 residues. Germline CDR1 is SGHTA and CDR2 is FQGNSA. V was pared by 5 bases and J by 8 bases, with 18 bases between. The CDR3 here is CASSRRGRVGEKLFF. DNA of the CDR3: TGTGCCAGCAGCCGTCGGGGCAGGGTGGGCGAAAAACTGTTTTTT.

The chain recombines TRBV28 with TRBJ1-5, with D unresolved. With 7 bases removed from V and 7 bases from J, the gap between germline ends came to 17 bases. The CDR3 sequence is 14 residues long. Germline CDR1 reads MDHEN; CDR2 reads SYDVKM. CDR3 in amino acids: CASNLMGIGQPQHF. For the CDR3, the DNA is TGTGCCAGCAACCTTATGGGGATAGGCCAGCCCCAGCATTTT. The full variable domain, with the rest looked up from reference TRBV28 and TRBJ1-5, is DVKVTQSSRYLVKRTGEKVFLECVQDMDHENMFWYRQDPGLGLRLIYFSYDVKMKEKGDIPEGYSVSREKKERFSLILESASTNQTSMYLCASNLMGIGQPQHFGDGTRLSIL.

The CDR3 spells CASSYPGSTDTQYF. CDR3 bases: TGTGCCAGCAGTTACCCCGGGTCCACAGATACGCAGTATTTT. The chain has TRBV6-5 and TRBJ2-3; D remains ambiguous. V dropped 2 bases and J dropped 2 bases, with 8 bases sitting between them. The CDR3 covers 14 residues. The germline gives CDR1 MNHEY, CDR2 SVGAGI.

The chain is built from TRBV5-4 and TRBJ2-5, with D perhaps matching TRBD2 (6 bases). CDR3 length equals 15 residues. Germline V gene sequence: CDR1 SGHNT, CDR2 YYREEE (reference sequence). Between the trimmed V and J ends, which lost 4 bases and 7 bases, there was a span of 20 bases. The CDR3 nucleotides read TGTGCCAGCAGCGTCCCGGGACTTCCCCCCGGGACCCAGTACTTC. Translated: CASSVPGLPPGTQYF.